The 20 T cell receptor beta chains in this list originate from one sample, sequenced in a study of cytomegalovirus exposure and HLA in healthy donors. The PCR was carried out with 60 Vbeta primers and 13 Jbeta primers. Generated by immunoSEQ multiplex PCR, the TCRdb table keeps only in-frame clones and is missing some. This sample has 220,000 or so clones, with more than 60% found just once. Sequencing was carried out using PBMCs. These TCRs come from a man aged 45-65 years in good health and CMV-seronegative.

The chain has TRBV7-2 and TRBJ2-7, with TRBD2 matching 10 bases. The CDR3 loop spans 17 amino acids. The ends lost 2 bases at V and 6 bases at J; junction bases unmatched: 13. Germline CDR1 is SGHTA and CDR2 is FQGNSA. The CDR3 nucleotides read TGTGCCAGCAGCTTAACTCTCACGGTGAGCGGGAGGGGCGAGCAGTACTTC. Protein sequence: CASSLTLTVSGRGEQYF.

The chain has TRBV11-3 and TRBJ2-2; possible D gene TRBD2, 6 bases. The CDR3 is made up of 14 amino acids. With 4 bases removed from V and 4 bases from J, the gap between germline ends came to 10 bases. Germline-derived CDR1 and CDR2 are SGHNT and YENEEA. CDR3 DNA sequence: TGTGCCAGCAGCTCGGGGGACCCCACCGGGGAGCTGTTTTTT. This gives the protein CASSSGDPTGELFF.

The chain recombines TRBV5-4 with TRBJ2-7, with 9 bases aligning to TRBD2. The CDR3 consists of 13 residues. CDR1 and CDR2 from the germline V gene are SGHNT and YYREEE (reference sequence). The V gene end was trimmed by 1 base and the J gene end by 7 bases; junction bases not matched to a gene: 3. CDR3 bases: TGTGCCAGCAGCTTGCCGCTAGCGGGGGAGCAGTACTTC. Translating it yields CASSLPLAGEQYF.

This rearrangement joins TRBV5-5 to TRBJ2-1; 8 bases align to TRBD1. The V and J ends lost 1 base and 5 bases, in that order; junction bases with no gene match: 2. Germline V gene data show CDR1 as SGHKS and CDR2 as YYEKEE (reference sequence). This CDR3 has 14 residues. The CDR3 protein is CASSLPQGDNEQFF. The DNA for the CDR3 is TGTGCCAGCAGCTTGCCACAGGGGGACAATGAGCAGTTCTTC.

V usage is TRBV2 and J usage is TRBJ2-1; 10 bases line up with TRBD1. Germline CDR1 reads SNHLY; CDR2 reads FYNNEI. V was pared by 6 bases and J by 2 bases, with 1 base of the junction left unmatched. The length of the CDR3 is 14 residues. CDR3 coding DNA: TGTGCCAGCAGGGGACAGGGGCCCTACAATGAGCAGTTCTTC. It yields the protein CASRGQGPYNEQFF.

V and J are TRBV5-1 and TRBJ2-4; 13 nucleotides align to TRBD2. J was trimmed by 0 bases and V by 4 bases; bases with no gene match: 7. Germline assignment: CDR1 SGHRS and CDR2 YFSETQ. The CDR3 sequence is 18 residues long. The CDR3 loop is CASSAGLAGELAKNIQYF. CDR3 nucleotides: TGCGCCAGCAGCGCCGGACTAGCGGGAGAGCTAGCCAAAAACATTCAGTACTTC.

The rearrangement links TRBV27 to TRBJ2-7; 8 bases fit TRBD1. This CDR3 has 15 amino acids. CDR1 and CDR2 from the germline V gene are MNHEY and SMNVEV (reference sequence). With 6 bases clipped from V and 2 bases from J, the junction kept 9 bases outside the gene matches. The CDR3 nucleotides are TGTGCCAGCAGCAGCGGACAGGGAAGGCCCTACGAGCAGTACTTC. Amino acid sequence: CASSSGQGRPYEQYF.

This clone was seen only once. The chain has TRBV4-2 and TRBJ2-1; the match to TRBD2 covers 7 bases. This CDR3 has 15 amino acids. The trim removed 1 base at V and 4 bases at J, leaving 4 bases unmatched. The germline V gene encodes CDR1 LGHNA and CDR2 YNFKEQ. CDR3 loop: CASSQAASGYNEQFF. As DNA, the CDR3 is TGTGCCAGCAGCCAAGCGGCTAGCGGATACAATGAGCAGTTCTTC.

This chain uses TRBV30 with TRBJ2-3; TRBD2 matches at 7 bases. Germline V lookup: CDR1 GTSNPN, CDR2 SVGIG (reference sequence). The CDR3 spans 12 residues. Losses at the gene ends were 3 bases for V and 8 bases for J; bases not matched to a gene: 5. The CDR3 here is CAWRTTGGTQYF. CDR3 sequence (DNA): TGTGCCTGGAGGACAACGGGGGGTACGCAGTATTTT. The full variable domain, in which reference TRBV30 and TRBJ2-3 provide the parts outside the CDR3, is SQTIHQWPATLVQPVGSPLSLECTVEGTSNPNLYWYRQAAGRGLQLLFYSVGIGQISSEVPQNLSASRPQDRQFILSSKKLLLSDSGFYLCAWRTTGGTQYFGPGTRLTVL.

This chain joins TRBV6-4 and TRBJ2-1, with TRBD2 as a possible D gene (5 bases). The CDR3 consists of 15 residues. The germline CDR1 and CDR2 sequences are MRHNA and SNTAGT. Trimming took off 3 bases at V and 0 bases at J, with 9 bases between the two ends. The chain's CDR3 is CASSEEGLSYNEQFF. As DNA, the CDR3 is TGTGCCAGCAGTGAAGAGGGCCTCTCCTACAATGAGCAGTTCTTC.

This clone was counted between two and nine times. Other DNA variants within this sample encode the same CDR3. V is TRBV28 and J is TRBJ1-5, with D uncertain. The ends were cut back, 5 bases at V and 2 bases at J, with 4 bases in the middle. This CDR3 has 12 residues. Germline CDR1 is MDHEN and CDR2 is SYDVKM. The CDR3 reads CASSPGNQPQHF. The CDR3 coding sequence is TGTGCCAGCAGTCCAGGCAATCAGCCCCAGCATTTT.

The genes are TRBV29-1 and TRBJ1-2; 7 nucleotides align to TRBD1. V was pared by 5 bases and J by 2 bases, with 5 bases of the junction left unmatched. Germline values: CDR1 SQVTM, CDR2 ANQGSEA. The CDR3 is made up of 13 amino acids. CDR3 protein: CSVIQQGNYGYTF. The DNA of the CDR3 is TGCAGCGTTATCCAACAGGGGAACTATGGCTACACCTTC.

The CDR3 spells CAAGRMGELFF. CDR3 bases: TGTGCGGCCGGGAGAATGGGGGAGCTGTTTTTT. The chain is built from TRBV6-5 and TRBJ2-2; D is perhaps TRBD2 (6 bases). The CDR3 totals 11 residues. CDR1 MNHEY and CDR2 SVGAGI come from the germline V gene.

Only one count was recorded for this clone. The chain recombines TRBV28 with TRBJ1-2, with D perhaps matching TRBD1 (5 bases). Germline CDR1 is MDHEN and CDR2 is SYDVKM. CDR3 length: 15 residues. Trimming took off 3 bases at V and 3 bases at J, with 14 bases between the two ends. CDR3: CASSLGSGRDYGYTF. CDR3 in DNA: TGTGCCAGCAGTTTGGGGTCAGGGAGGGACTATGGCTACACCTTC.

This clone was counted a few times. V gene TRBV25-1 combines with J gene TRBJ1-5; 7 positions match TRBD1. CDR3 size: 15 residues. CDR1 and CDR2 (germline): MGHDK, SYGVNS. The trim removed 0 bases at V and 4 bases at J, leaving 3 bases unmatched. The CDR3 DNA is TGTGCCAGCAGTGAATACGGACAGGTTAATCAGCCCCAGCATTTT. Residues: CASSEYGQVNQPQHF. Supplemented by reference TRBV25-1 and TRBJ1-5, the full variable domain reads EADIYQTPRYLVIGTGKKITLECSQTMGHDKMYWYQQDPGMELHLIHYSYGVNSTEKGDLSSESTVSRIRTEHFPLTLESARPSHTSQYLCASSEYGQVNQPQHFGDGTRLSIL.

The V and J genes are TRBV5-4 and TRBJ2-7, with TRBD1 matching over 8 bases. Per germline, CDR1 SGHNT and CDR2 YYREEE (reference sequence). This CDR3 has 15 amino acids. J gave up 3 bases and V 4 bases, and 9 bases lay outside the gene matches. The CDR3 DNA sequence: TGTGCCAGCAGCCACGGACAGGGAATTTACTACGAGCAGTACTTC. It encodes CASSHGQGIYYEQYF.

The V and J genes are TRBV5-1 and TRBJ2-7, with TRBD2 as a possible D gene (6 bases). Germline lookup yields CDR1 SGHRS and CDR2 YFSETQ. This CDR3 has 15 amino acids. V dropped 0 bases and J dropped 2 bases, with 12 bases sitting between them. The CDR3 DNA reads as TGCGCCAGCAGCTTGGCCGGGTCGGGGGCCTACGAGCAGTACTTC. Translated: CASSLAGSGAYEQYF.

This clone showed up just a few times. The V and J genes are TRBV5-1 and TRBJ1-1; D is unclear. The ends were cut back, 4 bases at V and 4 bases at J, with 11 bases in the middle. From germline, CDR1 is SGHRS and CDR2 YFSETQ. The CDR3 spans 13 residues. CDR3 DNA: TGCGCCAGCAGCACCGGACGGGGCACTGAAGCTTTCTTT. It translates to CASSTGRGTEAFF.

The CDR3 bases are TGTGCCAGAAGCCCCGCCCTAACAGCGGGACGCTCCTACGAGCAGTACTTC. Translation: CARSPALTAGRSYEQYF. The chain links TRBV5-3 to TRBJ2-7; 7 bases are a match to TRBD2. TRBV5-3 is classed as an ORF, of uncertain function. The CDR3 runs to 17 residues. Germline trimming cut 4 bases from V and 0 bases from J; bases unmatched to any gene: 13.

The chain couples TRBV27 to TRBJ2-7; 9 bases align to TRBD2. The germline V gene has CDR1 MNHEY and CDR2 SMNVEV (reference sequence). The CDR3 runs 16 residues. V lost 4 bases to trimming and J lost 5 bases; unmatched junction nucleotides: 12. CDR3 in amino acids: CASSSERLAGFDEQYF. CDR3 in DNA: TGTGCCAGCAGTTCCGAGCGGCTAGCGGGATTTGACGAGCAGTACTTC.